This T cell receptor beta chain was recovered during a study of shared clonotypes between healthy human individuals. Here immunoSEQ multiplex PCR was the method, and the copy in TCRdb shows in-frame clones only, minus some. Seen here are about a million clones, approximately 76% observed once, and the top ten hold 1.4%. V was pared by 5 bases and J by 4 bases, with 20 bases between. This CDR3 is built from 16 residues. CDR1 SGHAT and CDR2 FQNNGV come from the germline V gene. The rearrangement uses TRBV11-2 and TRBJ1-2; tentatively, D is TRBD1 (5 bases). This TCR was sampled from a man between 18 and 29 years old in good health. Sequences were obtained from memory CD4+ T cells sorted from blood. Subset given: CD45RA-negative fraction. The CDR3 here is CASSPQRGRRTYGYTF. The CDR3 DNA is TGTGCCAGCAGCCCCCAACGGGGACGGAGAACCTATGGCTACACCTTC. Complete variable domain (other parts from reference TRBV11-2 and TRBJ1-2): EAGVAQSPRYKIIEKRQSVAFWCNPISGHATLYWYQQILGQGPKLLIQFQNNGVVDDSQLPKDRFSAERLKGVDSTLKIQPAKLEDSAVYLCASSPQRGRRTYGYTFGSGTRLTVV.